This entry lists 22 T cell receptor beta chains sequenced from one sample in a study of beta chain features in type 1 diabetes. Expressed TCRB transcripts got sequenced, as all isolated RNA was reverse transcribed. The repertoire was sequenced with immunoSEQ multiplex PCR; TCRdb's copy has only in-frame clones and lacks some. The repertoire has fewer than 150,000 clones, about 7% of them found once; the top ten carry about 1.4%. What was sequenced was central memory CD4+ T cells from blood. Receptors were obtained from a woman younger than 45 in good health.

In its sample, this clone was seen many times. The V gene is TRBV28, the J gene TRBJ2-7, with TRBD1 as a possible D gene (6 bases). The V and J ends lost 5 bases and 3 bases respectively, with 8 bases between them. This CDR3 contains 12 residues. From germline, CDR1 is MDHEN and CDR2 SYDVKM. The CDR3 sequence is CASSQQGYEQYF. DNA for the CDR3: TGTGCCAGCAGTCAACAGGGCTACGAGCAGTACTTC. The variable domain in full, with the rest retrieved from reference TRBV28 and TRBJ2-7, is DVKVTQSSRYLVKRTGEKVFLECVQDMDHENMFWYRQDPGLGLRLIYFSYDVKMKEKGDIPEGYSVSREKKERFSLILESASTNQTSMYLCASSQQGYEQYFGPGTRLTVT.

CDR3 nucleotide sequence: TGTGCCAGCAGCTTATGGAGCGGCCACACAGATACGCAGTATTTT. This translates into CASSLWSGHTDTQYF. The chain has TRBV7-9 and TRBJ2-3; D possibly corresponds to TRBD2 (5 bases). This CDR3 is 15 amino acids long. Germline V lookup: CDR1 SEHNR, CDR2 FQNEAQ (reference sequence). V gave up 2 bases and J gave up 2 bases, with 11 bases separating them.

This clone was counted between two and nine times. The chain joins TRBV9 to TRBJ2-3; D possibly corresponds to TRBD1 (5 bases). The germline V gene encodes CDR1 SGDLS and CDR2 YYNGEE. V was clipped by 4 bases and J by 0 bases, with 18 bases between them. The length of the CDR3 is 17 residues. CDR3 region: CASSIKGSYRSTDTQYF. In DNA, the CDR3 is TGTGCCAGCAGCATCAAAGGATCGTACAGGAGCACAGATACGCAGTATTTT.

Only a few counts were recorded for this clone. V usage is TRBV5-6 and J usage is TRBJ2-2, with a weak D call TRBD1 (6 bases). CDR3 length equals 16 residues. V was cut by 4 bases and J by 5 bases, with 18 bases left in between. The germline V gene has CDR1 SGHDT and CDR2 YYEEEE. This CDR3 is CASSLAEGRGTGELFF. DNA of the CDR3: TGTGCCAGCAGCCTTGCCGAGGGCAGGGGAACCGGGGAGCTGTTTTTT. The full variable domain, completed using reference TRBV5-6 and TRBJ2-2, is DAGVTQSPTHLIKTRGQQVTLRCSPKSGHDTVSWYQQALGQGPQFIFQYYEEEERQRGNFPDRFSGHQFPNYSSELNVNALLLGDSALYLCASSLAEGRGTGELFFGEGSRLTVL.

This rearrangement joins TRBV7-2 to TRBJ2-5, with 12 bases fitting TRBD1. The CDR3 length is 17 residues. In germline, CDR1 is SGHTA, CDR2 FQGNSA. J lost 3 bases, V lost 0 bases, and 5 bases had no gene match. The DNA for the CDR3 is TGTGCCAGCAGCTTAGCGGGGACAGGGGGCCCCGAAGAGACCCAGTACTTC. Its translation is CASSLAGTGGPEETQYF.

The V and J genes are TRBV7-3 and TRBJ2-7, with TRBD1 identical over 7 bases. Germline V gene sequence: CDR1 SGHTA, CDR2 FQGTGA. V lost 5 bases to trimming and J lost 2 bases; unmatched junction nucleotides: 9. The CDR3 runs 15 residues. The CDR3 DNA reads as TGTGCCAGCAGCCCCCATGGGGACAGAGCCTACGAGCAGTACTTC. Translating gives CASSPHGDRAYEQYF.

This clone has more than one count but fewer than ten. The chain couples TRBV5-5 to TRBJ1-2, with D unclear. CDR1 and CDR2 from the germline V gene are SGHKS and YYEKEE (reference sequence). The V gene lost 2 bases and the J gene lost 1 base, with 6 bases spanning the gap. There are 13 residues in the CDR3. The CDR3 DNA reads TGTGCCAGCAGCTTCCAGGTTAACTATGGCTACACCTTC. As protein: CASSFQVNYGYTF.

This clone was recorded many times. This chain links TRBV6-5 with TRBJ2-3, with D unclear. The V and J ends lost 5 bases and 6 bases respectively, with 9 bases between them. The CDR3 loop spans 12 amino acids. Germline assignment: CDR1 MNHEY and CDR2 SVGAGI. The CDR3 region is CASSDNLDTQYF. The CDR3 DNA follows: TGTGCCAGCAGTGATAACTTGGATACGCAGTATTTT.

CDR3 sequence reads: CASSLDSLNTEAFF. Written as DNA, the CDR3 is TGTGCCAGCAGTTTAGACAGTCTGAACACTGAAGCTTTCTTT. The gene calls are TRBV28 and TRBJ1-1, with D perhaps TRBD1 (5 bases). Deletions cut 2 bases from V and 0 bases from J, with 7 bases between. The CDR3 is 14 amino acids. Germline V gives CDR1 MDHEN, CDR2 SYDVKM.

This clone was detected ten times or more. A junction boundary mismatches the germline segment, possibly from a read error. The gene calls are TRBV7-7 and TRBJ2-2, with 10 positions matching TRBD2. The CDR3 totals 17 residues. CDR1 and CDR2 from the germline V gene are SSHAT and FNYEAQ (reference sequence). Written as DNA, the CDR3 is TGTGCTAGCAGCTTAGCCAGCGGGAGGGTTGGCACCGGGGAGCTGTTTTTT. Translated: CASSLASGRVGTGELFF.

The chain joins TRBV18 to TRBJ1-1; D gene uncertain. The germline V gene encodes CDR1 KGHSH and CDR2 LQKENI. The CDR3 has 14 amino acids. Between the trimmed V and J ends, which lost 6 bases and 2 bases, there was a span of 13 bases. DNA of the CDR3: TGTGCCAGCTCCTCGGAGTATCAAAACACTGAAGCTTTCTTT. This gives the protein CASSSEYQNTEAFF.

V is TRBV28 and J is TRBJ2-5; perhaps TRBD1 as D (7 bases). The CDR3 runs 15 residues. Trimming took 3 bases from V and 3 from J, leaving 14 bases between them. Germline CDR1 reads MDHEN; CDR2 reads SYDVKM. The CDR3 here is CASSFWAGGKETQYF. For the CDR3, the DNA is TGTGCCAGCAGTTTTTGGGCAGGGGGGAAAGAGACCCAGTACTTC.

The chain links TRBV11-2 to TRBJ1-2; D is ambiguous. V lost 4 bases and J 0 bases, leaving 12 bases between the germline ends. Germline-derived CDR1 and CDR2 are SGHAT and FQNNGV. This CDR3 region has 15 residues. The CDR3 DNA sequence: TGTGCCAGCAGCTCCAGACTCCAAGCTAACTATGGCTACACCTTC. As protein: CASSSRLQANYGYTF.

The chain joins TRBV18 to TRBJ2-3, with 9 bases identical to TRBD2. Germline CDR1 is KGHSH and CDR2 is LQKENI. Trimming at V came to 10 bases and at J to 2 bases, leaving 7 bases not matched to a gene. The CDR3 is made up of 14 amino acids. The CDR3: CATRLAVVTDTQYF. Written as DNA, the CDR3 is TGTGCCACACGACTAGCGGTCGTCACAGATACGCAGTATTTT.

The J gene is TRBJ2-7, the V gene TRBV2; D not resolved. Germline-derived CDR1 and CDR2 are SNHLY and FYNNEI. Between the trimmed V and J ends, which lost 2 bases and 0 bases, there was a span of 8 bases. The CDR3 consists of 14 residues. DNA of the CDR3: TGTGCCAGCAGTGAATGGGCGAGCTCCTACGAGCAGTACTTC. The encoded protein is CASSEWASSYEQYF.

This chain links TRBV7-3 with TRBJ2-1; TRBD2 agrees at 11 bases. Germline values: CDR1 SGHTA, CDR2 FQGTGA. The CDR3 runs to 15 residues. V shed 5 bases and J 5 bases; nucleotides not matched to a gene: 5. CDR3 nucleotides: TGTGCCAGCAGCATGATAGCGGGAGGGAACAATGAGCAGTTCTTC. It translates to CASSMIAGGNNEQFF.

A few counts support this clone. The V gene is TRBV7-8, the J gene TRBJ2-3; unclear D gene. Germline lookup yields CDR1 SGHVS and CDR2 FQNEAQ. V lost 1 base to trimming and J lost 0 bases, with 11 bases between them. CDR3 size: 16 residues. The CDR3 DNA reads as TGTGCCAGCAGCTTAGGTAGCAGCATTAGCACAGATACGCAGTATTTT. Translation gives CASSLGSSISTDTQYF. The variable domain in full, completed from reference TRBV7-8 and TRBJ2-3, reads GAGVSQSPRYKVAKRGQDVALRCDPISGHVSLFWYQQALGQGPEFLTYFQNEAQLDKSGLPSDRFFAERPEGSVSTLKIQRTQQEDSAVYLCASSLGSSISTDTQYFGPGTRLTVL.

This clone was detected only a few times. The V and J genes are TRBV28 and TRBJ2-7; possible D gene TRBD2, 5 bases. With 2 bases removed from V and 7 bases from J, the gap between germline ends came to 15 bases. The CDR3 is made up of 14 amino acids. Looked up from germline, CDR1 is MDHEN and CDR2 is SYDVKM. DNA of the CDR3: TGTGCCAGCAGTTTACGGGCTAGCCGATCAGAGCAGTACTTC. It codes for CASSLRASRSEQYF.

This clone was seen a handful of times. CDR3: CASSRGADEQFF. The CDR3 DNA is TGTGCCAGCTCCAGGGGCGCTGATGAGCAGTTCTTC. V gene TRBV18 combines with J gene TRBJ2-1; D is perhaps TRBD1 (6 bases). The CDR3 is 12 residues long. V lost 6 bases, J lost 8 bases, and 11 bases lay in between. Germline V gives CDR1 KGHSH, CDR2 LQKENI.

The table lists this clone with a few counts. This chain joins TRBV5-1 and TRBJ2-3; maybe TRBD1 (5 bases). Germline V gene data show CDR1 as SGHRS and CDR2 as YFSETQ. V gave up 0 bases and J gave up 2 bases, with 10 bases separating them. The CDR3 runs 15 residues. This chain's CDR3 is CASSLEGANTDTQYF. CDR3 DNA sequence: TGCGCCAGCAGCTTGGAAGGGGCCAACACAGATACGCAGTATTTT.

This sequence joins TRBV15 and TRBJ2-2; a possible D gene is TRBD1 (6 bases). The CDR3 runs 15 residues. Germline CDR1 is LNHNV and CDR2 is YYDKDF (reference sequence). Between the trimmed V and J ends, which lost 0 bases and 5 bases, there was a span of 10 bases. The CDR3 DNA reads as TGTGCCACCAGCAGAGAAACTAGGGGGACCGGGGAGCTGTTTTTT. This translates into CATSRETRGTGELFF.

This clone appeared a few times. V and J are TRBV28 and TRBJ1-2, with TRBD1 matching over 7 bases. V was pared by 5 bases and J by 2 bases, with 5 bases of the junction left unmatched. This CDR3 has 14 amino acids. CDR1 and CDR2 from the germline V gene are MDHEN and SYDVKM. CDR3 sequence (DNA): TGTGCCAGCAGTGTTCAACAGGGGAACTATGGCTACACCTTC. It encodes CASSVQQGNYGYTF.